These 3 T cell receptor beta chains were all obtained from the same sample, sequenced in a study of blood T cells in healthy people across ages. The second PCR ran about 6 to 12 cycles with a sample-barcoded 5' primer and J-beta primers. TCRdb ran MiXCR on the 5' RACE reads and lists one entry per CDR3 protein. Of fewer than 2,000,000 distinct CDR3 sequences listed, approximately 40% were seen once; the top ten hold 20% to 25%. Sequencing used blood. The receptors were gathered from a human donor in good health.

The V and J genes are TRBV6-6 and TRBJ1-2; 8 bases are a match to TRBD1. From germline, CDR1 is MNHNY and CDR2 SVGAGI (reference sequence). Germline trimming cut 0 bases from V and 4 bases from J; bases unmatched to any gene: 7. The CDR3 runs to 16 residues. CDR3 sequence (DNA): TGTGCCAGCAGTTACTCGATTCAGGGGGCCCTCTATGGCTACACCTTC. Translation: CASSYSIQGALYGYTF.

The chain joins TRBV28 to TRBJ1-6, with D unresolved. The CDR3 loop spans 12 amino acids. Germline values: CDR1 MDHEN, CDR2 SYDVKM. V lost 7 bases to trimming and J lost 5 bases, with 6 bases between them. The CDR3 protein is CASNTNNSPLHF. In DNA form, the CDR3 reads TGTGCCAGCAACACAAATAATTCACCCCTCCACTTT.

This chain joins TRBV29-1 and TRBJ1-2, with TRBD1 identical over 11 bases. Germline trimming cut 3 bases from V and 9 bases from J; bases unmatched to any gene: 12. Germline V gene lookup returns CDR1 SQVTM and CDR2 ANQGSEA. The CDR3 totals 15 residues. The CDR3 loop is CSVDLLGQGEECYTF. CDR3 in DNA: TGCAGCGTTGACCTTTTGGGACAGGGGGAAGAATGCTACACCTTC.